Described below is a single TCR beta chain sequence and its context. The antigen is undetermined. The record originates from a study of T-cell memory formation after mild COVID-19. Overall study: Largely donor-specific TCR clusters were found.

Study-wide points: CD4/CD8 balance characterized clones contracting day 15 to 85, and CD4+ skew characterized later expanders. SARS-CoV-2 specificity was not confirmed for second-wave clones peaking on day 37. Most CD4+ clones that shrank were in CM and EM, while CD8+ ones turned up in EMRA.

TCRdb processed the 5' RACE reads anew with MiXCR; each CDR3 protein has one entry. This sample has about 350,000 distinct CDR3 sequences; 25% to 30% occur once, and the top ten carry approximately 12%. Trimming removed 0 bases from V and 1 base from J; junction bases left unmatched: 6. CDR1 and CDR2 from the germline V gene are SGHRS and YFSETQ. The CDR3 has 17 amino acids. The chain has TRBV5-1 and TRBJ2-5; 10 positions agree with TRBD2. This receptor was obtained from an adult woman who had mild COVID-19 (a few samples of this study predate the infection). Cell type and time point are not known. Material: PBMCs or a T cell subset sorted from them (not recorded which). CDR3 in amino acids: CASSLASLAGSQETQYF. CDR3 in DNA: TGCGCCAGCAGCTTGGCCTCACTAGCGGGGTCCCAAGAGACCCAGTACTTC.